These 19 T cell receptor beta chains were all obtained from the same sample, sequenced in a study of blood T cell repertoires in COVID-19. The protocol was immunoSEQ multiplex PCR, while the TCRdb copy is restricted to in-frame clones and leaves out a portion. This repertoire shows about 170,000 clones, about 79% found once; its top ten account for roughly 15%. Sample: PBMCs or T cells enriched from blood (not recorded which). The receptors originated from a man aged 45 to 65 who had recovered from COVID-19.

The DNA of the CDR3 is TGTGCCAGCAGCAGAAAACAGGGCCAAGGCTACGAGCAGTACTTC. Protein sequence: CASSRKQGQGYEQYF. V and J are TRBV27 and TRBJ2-7; tentative D call: TRBD1 (6 bases). The CDR3 has 15 amino acids. V was shortened by 6 bases and J by 3 bases, with 18 bases between the two germline ends. Germline V CDR1 and CDR2: MNHEY, SMNVEV (reference sequence).

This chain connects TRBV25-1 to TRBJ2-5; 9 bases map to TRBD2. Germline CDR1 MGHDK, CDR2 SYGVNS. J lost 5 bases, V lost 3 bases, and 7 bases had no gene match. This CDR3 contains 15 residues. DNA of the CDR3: TGTGCCAGCAGTGATGCGGGGGGGCCCGCTGAGACCCAGTACTTC. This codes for CASSDAGGPAETQYF.

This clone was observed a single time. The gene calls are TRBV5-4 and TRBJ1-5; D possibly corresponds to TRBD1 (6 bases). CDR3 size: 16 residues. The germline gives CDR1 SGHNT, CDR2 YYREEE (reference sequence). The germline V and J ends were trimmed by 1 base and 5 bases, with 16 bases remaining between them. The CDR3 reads CASSLSRQGNDQPQHF. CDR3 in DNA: TGTGCCAGCAGCTTGTCGCGGCAGGGGAATGATCAGCCCCAGCATTTT.

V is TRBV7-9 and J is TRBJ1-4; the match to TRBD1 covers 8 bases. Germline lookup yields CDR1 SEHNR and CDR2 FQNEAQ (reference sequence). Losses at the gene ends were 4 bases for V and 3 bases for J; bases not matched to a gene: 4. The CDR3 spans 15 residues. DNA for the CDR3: TGTGCCAGCAGCTCGCAGGGGGCGTCTAATGAAAAACTGTTTTTT. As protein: CASSSQGASNEKLFF.

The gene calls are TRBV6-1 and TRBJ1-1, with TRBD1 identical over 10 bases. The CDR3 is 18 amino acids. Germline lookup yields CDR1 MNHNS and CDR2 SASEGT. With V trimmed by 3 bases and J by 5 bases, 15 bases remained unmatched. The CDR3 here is CASSDRGAGQGRETEAFF. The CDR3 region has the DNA TGTGCCAGCAGTGATCGGGGGGCGGGACAGGGGCGAGAAACTGAAGCTTTCTTT.

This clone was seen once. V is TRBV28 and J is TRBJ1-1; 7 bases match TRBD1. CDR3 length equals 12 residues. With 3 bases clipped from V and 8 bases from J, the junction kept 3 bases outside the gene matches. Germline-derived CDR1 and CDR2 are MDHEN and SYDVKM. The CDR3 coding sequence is TGTGCCAGCAGTTTCAGGGACAGAGAAGCTTTCTTT. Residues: CASSFRDREAFF.

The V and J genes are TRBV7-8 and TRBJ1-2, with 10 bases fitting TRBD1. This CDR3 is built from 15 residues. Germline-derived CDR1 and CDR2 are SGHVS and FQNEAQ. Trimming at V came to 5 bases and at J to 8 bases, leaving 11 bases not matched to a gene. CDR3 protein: CASSTAGTGARGYTF. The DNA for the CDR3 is TGTGCCAGCAGCACAGCCGGGACAGGGGCCCGAGGCTACACCTTC.

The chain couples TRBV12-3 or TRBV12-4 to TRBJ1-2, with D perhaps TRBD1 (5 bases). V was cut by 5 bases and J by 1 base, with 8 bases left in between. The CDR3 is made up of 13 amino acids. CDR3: CASSRQSNYGYTF. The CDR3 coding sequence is TGTGCCAGCAGTCGACAGAGTAACTATGGCTACACCTTC.

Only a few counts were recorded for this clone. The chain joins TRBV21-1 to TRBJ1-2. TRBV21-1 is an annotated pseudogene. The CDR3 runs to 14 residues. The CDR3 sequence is CASSKGGGPYGYTF. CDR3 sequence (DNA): TGTGCCAGCAGCAAGGGGGGAGGGCCCTATGGCTACACCTTC.

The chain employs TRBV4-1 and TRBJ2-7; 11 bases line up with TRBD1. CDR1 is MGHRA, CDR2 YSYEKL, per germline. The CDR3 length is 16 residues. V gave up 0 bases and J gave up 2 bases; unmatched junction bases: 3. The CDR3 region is CASSQEGTGGTYEQYF. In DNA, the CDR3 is TGCGCCAGCAGCCAAGAAGGGACAGGGGGAACCTACGAGCAGTACTTC.

The CDR3 is CASSQWYSGGEQFF. The CDR3 DNA reads TGTGCCAGCAGCCAATGGTATTCAGGGGGTGAGCAGTTCTTC. The chain joins TRBV3-1 (or the pseudogene TRBV3-2) to TRBJ2-1, with 7 positions matching TRBD1. This CDR3 comprises 14 residues. V was pared by 2 bases and J by 9 bases, with 7 bases of the junction left unmatched. From germline, CDR1 is LGHDT and CDR2 YNNKEL (reference sequence).

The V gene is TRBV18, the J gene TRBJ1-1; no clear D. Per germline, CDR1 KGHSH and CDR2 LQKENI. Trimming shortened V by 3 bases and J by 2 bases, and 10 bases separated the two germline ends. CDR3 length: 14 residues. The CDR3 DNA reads TGTGCCAGCTCACCCAAGAGAGAAAACACTGAAGCTTTCTTT. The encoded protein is CASSPKRENTEAFF.

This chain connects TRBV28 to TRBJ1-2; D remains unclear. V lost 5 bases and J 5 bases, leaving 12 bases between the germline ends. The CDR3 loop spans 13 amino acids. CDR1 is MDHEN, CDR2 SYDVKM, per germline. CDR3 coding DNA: TGTGCCAGCAGTCTTCCGGGAGTTTATGGCTACACCTTC. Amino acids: CASSLPGVYGYTF.

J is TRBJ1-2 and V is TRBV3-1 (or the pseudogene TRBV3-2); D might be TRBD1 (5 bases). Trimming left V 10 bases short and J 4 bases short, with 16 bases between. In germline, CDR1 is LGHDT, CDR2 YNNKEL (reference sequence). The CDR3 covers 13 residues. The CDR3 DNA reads TGTGCCATAGGAGACAGCCATCGCTATGGCTACACCTTC. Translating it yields CAIGDSHRYGYTF.

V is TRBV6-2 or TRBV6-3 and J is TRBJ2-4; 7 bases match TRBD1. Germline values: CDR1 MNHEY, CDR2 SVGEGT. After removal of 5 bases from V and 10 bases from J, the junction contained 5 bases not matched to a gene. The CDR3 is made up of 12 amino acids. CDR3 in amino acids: CASSPGQPIQYF. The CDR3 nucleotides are TGTGCCAGCAGTCCGGGACAGCCAATTCAGTACTTC.

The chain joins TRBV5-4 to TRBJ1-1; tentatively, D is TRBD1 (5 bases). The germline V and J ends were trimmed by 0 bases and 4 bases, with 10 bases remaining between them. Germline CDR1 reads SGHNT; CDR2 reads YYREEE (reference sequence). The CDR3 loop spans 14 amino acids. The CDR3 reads CASSLAFRGTEAFF. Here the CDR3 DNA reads TGTGCCAGCAGCTTGGCCTTTAGGGGCACTGAAGCTTTCTTT.

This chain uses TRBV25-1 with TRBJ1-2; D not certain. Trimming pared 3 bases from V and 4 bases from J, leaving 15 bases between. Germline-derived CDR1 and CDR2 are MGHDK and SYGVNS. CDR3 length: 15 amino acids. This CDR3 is CASSESQPSGYGYTF. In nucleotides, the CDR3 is TGTGCCAGCAGTGAGTCACAGCCTTCCGGCTATGGCTACACCTTC.

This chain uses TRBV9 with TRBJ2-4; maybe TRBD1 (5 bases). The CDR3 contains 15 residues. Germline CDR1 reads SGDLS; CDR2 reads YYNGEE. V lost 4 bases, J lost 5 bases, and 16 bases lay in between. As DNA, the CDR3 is TGTGCCAGCAGCCCTCAGGGTCGTACGGAAAACATTCAGTACTTC. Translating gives CASSPQGRTENIQYF.

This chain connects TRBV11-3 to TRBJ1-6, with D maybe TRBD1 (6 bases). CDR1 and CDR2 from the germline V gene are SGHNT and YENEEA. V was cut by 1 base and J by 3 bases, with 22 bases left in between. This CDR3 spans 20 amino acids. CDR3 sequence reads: CASSLVPGHPVEHYNSPLHF. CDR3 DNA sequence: TGTGCCAGCAGCTTAGTTCCGGGACACCCCGTGGAGCACTATAATTCACCCCTCCACTTT.